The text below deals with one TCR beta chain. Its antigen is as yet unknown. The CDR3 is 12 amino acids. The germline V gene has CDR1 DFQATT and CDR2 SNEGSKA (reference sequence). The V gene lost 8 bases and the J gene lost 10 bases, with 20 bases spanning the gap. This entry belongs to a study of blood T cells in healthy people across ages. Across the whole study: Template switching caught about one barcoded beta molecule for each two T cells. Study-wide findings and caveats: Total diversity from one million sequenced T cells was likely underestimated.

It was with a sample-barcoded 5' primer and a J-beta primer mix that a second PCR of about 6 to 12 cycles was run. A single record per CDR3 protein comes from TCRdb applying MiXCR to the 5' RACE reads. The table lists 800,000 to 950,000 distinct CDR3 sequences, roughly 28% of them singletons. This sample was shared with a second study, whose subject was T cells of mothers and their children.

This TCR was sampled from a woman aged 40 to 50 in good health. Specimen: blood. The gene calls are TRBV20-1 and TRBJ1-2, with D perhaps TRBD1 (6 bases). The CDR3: CSSKTGSRTYTF. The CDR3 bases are TGCAGTTCAAAAACAGGGAGCAGGACCTACACCTTC.